The next 18 T cell receptor beta chains were all read from a single sample in a study of blood T cell repertoires in COVID-19 (dated by TCRdb to 2019 to 2021). Library construction relied on the immunoSEQ multiplex PCR assay. As stored in TCRdb, this immuneACCESS dataset retains in-frame rearrangements with V and J assigned. A fraction of the clones does not appear; measured against another copy, unresolved V genes explain less than half of the discrepancy, and the remainder lacks a known reason. Within this sample are about 110,000 clones, with around 83% of them counted one time only. The leading ten clones occupy about 1.3% of the sample. Material for sequencing was peripheral blood. The receptors shown here come from a man aged 40-49 years with acute or convalescent COVID-19.

This rearrangement joins TRBV19 to TRBJ1-3, with D uncertain. V lost 5 bases to trimming and J lost 0 bases, with 11 bases between them. CDR1 is LNHDA and CDR2 is SQIVND in the germline V gene (reference sequence). The CDR3 runs to 15 residues. In DNA, the CDR3 is TGTGCCAGTAGTTTTTTAGACACCTCTGGAAACACCATATATTTT. Translation gives CASSFLDTSGNTIYF.

V gene TRBV18 combines with J gene TRBJ1-2; D is unresolved. Trimming pared 5 bases from V and 1 base from J, leaving 11 bases between. The CDR3 length is 14 residues. CDR1 is KGHSH and CDR2 is LQKENI in the germline V gene. The CDR3 here is CASSAENYNYGYTF. CDR3 DNA: TGTGCCAGCTCAGCGGAGAATTATAACTATGGCTACACCTTC.

This chain uses TRBV4-3 with TRBJ2-2, with D hard to call. The ends were cut back, 0 bases at V and 4 bases at J, with 12 bases in the middle. Germline CDR1 reads LGHNA; CDR2 reads YSLEER. The CDR3 loop spans 16 amino acids. CDR3 protein: CASSQDYASGTGELFF. DNA of the CDR3: TGCGCCAGCAGCCAAGATTACGCTTCGGGCACCGGGGAGCTGTTTTTT.

V is TRBV28 and J is TRBJ1-2, with TRBD1 matching over 10 bases. The CDR3 totals 14 residues. V lost 6 bases, J lost 8 bases, and 9 bases stayed unmatched. The germline CDR1 and CDR2 sequences are MDHEN and SYDVKM. The CDR3 protein is CASSIMTGGGGYTF. The CDR3 bases are TGTGCCAGCAGCATCATGACAGGGGGCGGGGGCTACACCTTC.

This clone was counted once. This rearrangement joins TRBV25-1 to TRBJ1-3, with D maybe TRBD1 (5 bases). Germline CDR1 MGHDK, CDR2 SYGVNS. There are 14 residues in the CDR3. With 2 bases removed from V and 0 bases from J, the gap between germline ends came to 5 bases. CDR3 amino acids: CASSETGSGNTIYF. The CDR3, as DNA: TGTGCCAGCAGTGAAACAGGCTCTGGAAACACCATATATTTT.

This rearrangement joins TRBV19 to TRBJ2-5; the match to TRBD2 covers 7 bases. The CDR3 covers 14 residues. CDR1 and CDR2 (germline): LNHDA, SQIVND (reference sequence). The ends lost 5 bases at V and 5 bases at J; junction bases unmatched: 8. The CDR3 nucleotides read TGTGCCAGTAGTGGGAGGGTTCGGGACGAGACCCAGTACTTC. This translates into CASSGRVRDETQYF.

The gene calls are TRBV28 and TRBJ1-6, with TRBD1 matching 12 bases. The CDR3 extends over 13 amino acids. The ends lost 8 bases at V and 9 bases at J; junction bases unmatched: 2. CDR1 MDHEN and CDR2 SYDVKM come from the germline V gene. CDR3 in amino acids: CASGTGGGSPLHF. CDR3 nucleotide sequence: TGTGCCAGCGGGACAGGGGGCGGTTCACCCCTCCACTTT.

This clone is a singleton in its sample. This chain uses TRBV18 with TRBJ2-2; 12 bases align to TRBD2. V trimming: 6 bases; J trimming: 3 bases; junction bases outside the gene matches: 5. The CDR3 is 16 residues long. CDR1 is KGHSH and CDR2 is LQKENI in the germline V gene. CDR3 nucleotide sequence: TGTGCCAGCTCCCGGACTAGCGGGGCCGACACCGGGGAGCTGTTTTTT. It codes for CASSRTSGADTGELFF.

This clone was observed once. This chain connects TRBV11-2 to TRBJ2-7; 10 bases agree with TRBD2. This CDR3 is 19 amino acids long. V was pared by 1 base and J by 4 bases, with 16 bases of the junction left unmatched. Germline CDR1 and CDR2: SGHAT and FQNNGV. CDR3 amino acids: CASSLGGGRASGGVYEQYF. CDR3 sequence (DNA): TGTGCCAGCAGCTTAGGAGGTGGTCGGGCTAGCGGGGGCGTATACGAGCAGTACTTC.

This chain links TRBV28 with TRBJ2-5, with 8 nucleotides matching TRBD1. The CDR3 spans 14 residues. J was trimmed by 3 bases and V by 6 bases; bases with no gene match: 6. Germline V lookup: CDR1 MDHEN, CDR2 SYDVKM. CDR3 residues: CASRPGTGKETQYF. In DNA form, the CDR3 reads TGTGCCAGCAGACCCGGGACAGGAAAAGAGACCCAGTACTTC.

The chain combines TRBV5-5 with TRBJ1-2; D unclear. CDR3 size: 13 residues. The V end was cut by 0 bases, the J end by 8 bases, with 11 bases between. Looked up from germline, CDR1 is SGHKS and CDR2 is YYEKEE (reference sequence). The CDR3 DNA is TGTGCCAGCAGCTTGGGGGGAGGTTACGGCTACACCTTC. Residues: CASSLGGGYGYTF.

The rearrangement links TRBV11-2 to TRBJ2-2; TRBD2 aligns across 8 bases. The CDR3 consists of 16 residues. With V trimmed by 2 bases and J by 5 bases, 7 bases remained unmatched. The germline V gene has CDR1 SGHAT and CDR2 FQNNGV. The CDR3 loop reads CASSLRGTRGTGELFF. CDR3 DNA: TGTGCCAGCAGCTTAAGGGGGACTAGGGGGACCGGGGAGCTGTTTTTT.

V is TRBV5-1 and J is TRBJ2-1; a weak D match, TRBD2 (5 bases). The length of the CDR3 is 13 residues. CDR1 and CDR2 (germline): SGHRS, YFSETQ. V dropped 3 bases and J dropped 9 bases, with 13 bases sitting between them. CDR3 residues: CASSWPLSGEQFF. The CDR3 coding sequence is TGCGCCAGCAGCTGGCCACTGAGCGGTGAGCAGTTCTTC.

The rearrangement links TRBV7-2 to TRBJ1-2; D gene ambiguous. This CDR3 comprises 16 residues. CDR1 SGHTA and CDR2 FQGNSA come from the germline V gene. The ends were cut back, 1 base at V and 4 bases at J, with 16 bases in the middle. The CDR3 is CASSLVSAGLFYGYTF. The CDR3 bases are TGTGCCAGCAGCTTAGTTTCGGCAGGACTATTCTATGGCTACACCTTC. The variable domain in full, with the rest retrieved from reference TRBV7-2 and TRBJ1-2, is GAGVSQSPSNKVTEKGKDVELRCDPISGHTALYWYRQSLGQGLEFLIYFQGNSAPDKSGLPSDRFSAERTGGSVSTLTIQRTQQEDSAVYLCASSLVSAGLFYGYTFGSGTRLTVV.

The rearrangement uses TRBV2 and TRBJ1-6; D is uncertain. Germline-derived CDR1 and CDR2 are SNHLY and FYNNEI. V lost 6 bases, J lost 2 bases, and 8 bases lay in between. The CDR3 is 14 amino acids. The CDR3: CASSAGTYNSPLHF. In nucleotides, the CDR3 is TGTGCCAGCAGCGCCGGGACCTATAATTCACCCCTCCACTTT.

The J gene is TRBJ2-2, the V gene TRBV6-1; D is possibly TRBD1 (6 bases). Germline CDR1 is MNHNS and CDR2 is SASEGT. V shed 0 bases and J shed 4 bases, with 15 bases lying between them. The CDR3 runs 17 residues. In DNA form, the CDR3 reads TGTGCCAGCAGTGAAGCAAAGGATGGACAGTTCACCGGGGAGCTGTTTTTT. It yields the protein CASSEAKDGQFTGELFF.

The chain combines TRBV5-4 with TRBJ2-3; a possible D gene is TRBD1 (6 bases). CDR1 and CDR2 from the germline V gene are SGHNT and YYREEE (reference sequence). V was shortened by 1 base and J by 2 bases, with 14 bases between the two germline ends. CDR3 length: 16 amino acids. The CDR3 loop is CASSLLTGLPTDTQYF. CDR3 nucleotides: TGTGCCAGCAGCTTGCTGACAGGCCTCCCCACAGATACGCAGTATTTT.

This sequence joins TRBV10-3 and TRBJ1-6, with 8 bases that match TRBD1. The CDR3 runs to 14 residues. The germline V gene has CDR1 ENHRY and CDR2 SYGVKD. V shed 10 bases and J 7 bases; nucleotides not matched to a gene: 9. In nucleotides, the CDR3 is TGTGCCACCCGACAGGGGCAGGGGAATTCACCCCTCCACTTT. Protein sequence: CATRQGQGNSPLHF.